This T cell receptor beta chain derives from a study of cytomegalovirus exposure and HLA in healthy donors. Study findings and constraints: In a later analysis, a missense DCLRE1C variant was linked to TCR beta V- and J-gene trimming. In vitro confirmation showed three CMV-associated chains to be CMV antigen specific.

PCR primers comprised 60 Vbeta and 13 Jbeta primers. Some clones are missing from TCRdb's copy, which holds only in-frame ones; the method was immunoSEQ multiplex PCR. The sample lists about 230,000 clones, roughly 89% occurring once. The CDR3 loop spans 14 amino acids. Trimming took 5 bases from V and 9 from J; bases not matched to a gene: 4. Germline V lookup: CDR1 MNHEY, CDR2 SMNVEV (reference sequence). Healthy bone marrow donors formed the donor group. Unrecorded immune exposures were likely, despite nominal health at sampling. Concerning this clone: Its specificity is not known.

The sequencing input was PBMCs. The clonotype comes from a young woman in good health and CMV-seronegative. The gene calls are TRBV27 and TRBJ1-6, with 10 bases identical to TRBD1. The CDR3, as DNA: TGTGCCAGCAGTCGACAGGGGGCCCCTTCACCCCTCCACTTT. Amino acids: CASSRQGAPSPLHF.